This T cell receptor (beta chain) stems from a study of T cell repertoires in cytomegalovirus infection. Broader study findings: Within the response measured ex vivo, HLA-C-restricted CMV-specific TCR beta clonotypes were dominant.

On this clonotype itself: Antigen unknown.

TCRdb passed the reads through MiXCR, listing each CDR3 protein once. The sample lists 680,000 or so distinct CDR3 sequences, around a third seen once, with 18% in the top ten. The V end was cut by 7 bases, the J end by 3 bases, with 15 bases between. The CDR3 runs 14 residues. The germline CDR1 and CDR2 sequences are MNHNY and SVGAGI (reference sequence). The sequence was obtained from a human donor in good health (CMV status not recorded). Some clones in this sample may be carry-over from other donors' samples. The chain combines TRBV6-6 with TRBJ1-1; tentative D call: TRBD1 (5 bases). Sequenced here: cultured PBMCs, sampled from culture after CMV antigen stimulation. The CDR3 DNA is TGTGCCAGCAAAGACAGAAGCGTTGACACTGAAGCTTTCTTT. This gives the protein CASKDRSVDTEAFF.